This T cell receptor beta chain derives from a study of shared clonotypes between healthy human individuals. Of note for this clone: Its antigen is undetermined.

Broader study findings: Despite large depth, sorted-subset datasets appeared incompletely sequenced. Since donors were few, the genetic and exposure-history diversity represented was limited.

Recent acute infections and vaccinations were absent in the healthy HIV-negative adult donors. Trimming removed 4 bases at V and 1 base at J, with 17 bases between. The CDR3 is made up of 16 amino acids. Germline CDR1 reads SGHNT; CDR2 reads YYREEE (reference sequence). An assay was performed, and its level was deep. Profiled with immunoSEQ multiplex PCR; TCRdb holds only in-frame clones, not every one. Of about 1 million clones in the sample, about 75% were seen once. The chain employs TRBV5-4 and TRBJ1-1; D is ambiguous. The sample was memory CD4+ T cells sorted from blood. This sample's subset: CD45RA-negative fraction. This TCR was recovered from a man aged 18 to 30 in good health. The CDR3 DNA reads TGTGCCAGCAGCCCGGGTACAAGGGTGAGGAACACTGAAGCTTTCTTT. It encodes CASSPGTRVRNTEAFF.